Listed here are 29 T cell receptor beta chains from one sample, sequenced in a study of shared clonotypes between healthy human individuals. The repertoire was sequenced with immunoSEQ multiplex PCR; TCRdb's copy has only in-frame clones and lacks some. Of a few million clones listed, approximately 92% are singletons. Naive CD8 cells were CD45RO-negative, positively selected for CCR7, excluding terminally differentiated effector memory CD45RA+ cells. Sequenced input: naive CD8+ T cells from PBMCs. All receptors come from a man between 18 and 29 years old in good health. Some clones in this sample may be carry-over from other donors' samples.

This chain connects TRBV27 to TRBJ2-7; D may be TRBD1 (6 bases). Germline loops: CDR1 MNHEY, CDR2 SMNVEV (reference sequence). Trimming left V 5 bases short and J 5 bases short, with 13 bases between. CDR3 length equals 13 residues. The CDR3 sequence: CASSLGGSDEQYF. In nucleotides, the CDR3 is TGTGCCAGCAGTCTTGGGGGCTCGGACGAGCAGTACTTC.

This sequence joins TRBV5-1 and TRBJ2-1; TRBD2 matches at 13 bases. CDR3 length: 20 residues. V was pared by 4 bases and J by 0 bases, with 13 bases of the junction left unmatched. Germline CDR1 reads SGHRS; CDR2 reads YFSETQ. The CDR3 loop is CASSPPRGLAGAVSYNEQFF. CDR3 bases: TGCGCCAGCAGCCCACCTCGTGGACTAGCGGGAGCGGTCTCCTACAATGAGCAGTTCTTC.

The chain is built from TRBV6-1 and TRBJ2-7; D not resolved. The germline CDR1 and CDR2 sequences are MNHNS and SASEGT. The V gene lost 4 bases and the J gene lost 0 bases, with 13 bases spanning the gap. The CDR3 contains 15 residues. The CDR3 reads CASSVVVSSSYEQYF. In nucleotides, the CDR3 is TGTGCCAGCAGTGTTGTAGTCAGTAGCTCCTACGAGCAGTACTTC.

As regards this clone: The same CDR3 can be traced to other DNA sequences in this sample. The rearrangement joins TRBV28 to TRBJ1-5; no clear D gene. The germline CDR1 and CDR2 sequences are MDHEN and SYDVKM. The V gene lost 3 bases and the J gene lost 6 bases, with 6 bases spanning the gap. This CDR3 is built from 12 residues. The DNA of the CDR3 is TGTGCCAGCAGTTTCGCGGGTCAGCCCCAGCATTTT. Its translation is CASSFAGQPQHF.

The chain employs TRBV28 and TRBJ2-1; D may be TRBD1 (6 bases). Germline V gene data show CDR1 as MDHEN and CDR2 as SYDVKM. This CDR3 has 15 residues. Trimming removed 6 bases from V and 4 bases from J, with 16 bases in between. CDR3: CASSPAGEPYNEQFF. The CDR3 DNA sequence: TGTGCCAGCAGCCCAGCAGGGGAACCTTACAATGAGCAGTTCTTC.

The chain has TRBV18 and TRBJ1-5; D unclear. The V and J ends lost 2 bases and 0 bases respectively, with 17 bases between them. CDR1 is KGHSH and CDR2 is LQKENI in the germline V gene. CDR3 length: 18 residues. CDR3 protein: CASSPNTGSVNSNQPQHF. The CDR3 coding sequence is TGTGCCAGCTCACCAAACACCGGTAGCGTAAATAGCAATCAGCCCCAGCATTTT.

The rearrangement joins TRBV29-1 to TRBJ2-5; TRBD1 is a possible D gene (5 bases). The J call may be incorrect, as the DNA end agrees better with TRBJ2-7. From germline, CDR1 is SQVTM and CDR2 ANQGSEA. This CDR3 has 12 amino acids. CDR3 amino acids: CSAMGLSYEQYF. CDR3 DNA sequence: TGCAGCGCGATGGGGCTCTCCTACGAGCAGTACTTC.

The chain couples TRBV5-8 to TRBJ2-7, with unresolved D. V was shortened by 5 bases and J by 2 bases, with 11 bases between the two germline ends. This CDR3 region has 13 residues. From germline, CDR1 is SGHTS and CDR2 YDEGEE. CDR3 sequence: CASRTRRAYEQYF. The CDR3 DNA is TGTGCCAGCAGAACCCGCCGGGCCTACGAGCAGTACTTC.

This clone was found once. V is TRBV28 and J is TRBJ2-2; D not resolved. Per germline, CDR1 MDHEN and CDR2 SYDVKM. The CDR3 has 14 residues. Trimming took off 4 bases at V and 4 bases at J, with 10 bases between the two ends. As DNA, the CDR3 is TGTGCCAGCAGTTACCTCGTGGCCACCGGGGAGCTGTTTTTT. It translates to CASSYLVATGELFF.

The chain carries TRBV19 and TRBJ1-1, with TRBD1 matching over 9 bases. Looked up from germline, CDR1 is LNHDA and CDR2 is SQIVND (reference sequence). The CDR3 consists of 12 residues. J lost 11 bases, V lost 7 bases, and 8 bases had no gene match. The CDR3 coding sequence is TGTGCCAGTACCGTGGACAGGGGTAGGGCTTTCTTT. Protein: CASTVDRGRAFF.

Note on this clone: The same CDR3 arises from other DNA sequences in this sample as well. The chain carries TRBV4-3 and TRBJ2-7; D possibly corresponds to TRBD2 (5 bases). Trimming removed 0 bases from V and 4 bases from J, with 7 bases in between. This CDR3 region has 13 residues. From germline, CDR1 is LGHNA and CDR2 YSLEER. The CDR3 is CASSQDRGYEQYF. The DNA for the CDR3 is TGCGCCAGCAGCCAAGATAGAGGGTACGAGCAGTACTTC.

The CDR3 loop is CASSLRTGREKLFF. The DNA for the CDR3 is TGTGCCAGCAGTCTTCGGACAGGGAGGGAAAAACTGTTTTTT. The chain has TRBV6-6 and TRBJ1-4, with 8 bases matching TRBD1. J was trimmed by 8 bases and V by 5 bases; bases with no gene match: 7. Germline V CDR1 and CDR2: MNHNY, SVGAGI (reference sequence). The CDR3 loop spans 14 amino acids.

The V and J genes are TRBV2 and TRBJ2-7; the D is unclear. The CDR3 runs 15 residues. V was pared by 5 bases and J by 0 bases, with 14 bases between. Germline CDR1 SNHLY, CDR2 FYNNEI. CDR3 region: CASSPVGMGSYEQYF. CDR3 nucleotide sequence: TGTGCCAGCAGTCCCGTGGGGATGGGCTCCTACGAGCAGTACTTC. The full variable domain, in which reference TRBV2 and TRBJ2-7 provide the parts outside the CDR3, is EPEVTQTPSHQVTQMGQEVILRCVPISNHLYFYWYRQILGQKVEFLVSFYNNEISEKSEIFDDQFSVERPDGSNFTLKIRSTKLEDSAMYFCASSPVGMGSYEQYFGPGTRLTVT.

A single count supports this clone. J is TRBJ2-7 and V is TRBV19; possible D gene TRBD1, 5 bases. This CDR3 region has 15 residues. Trimming stripped 3 bases from V and 3 bases from J, with 15 bases between. Germline CDR1 is LNHDA and CDR2 is SQIVND (reference sequence). This CDR3 is CASSIGHLLSYEQYF. The DNA for the CDR3 is TGTGCCAGTAGTATTGGACACCTCCTAAGCTACGAGCAGTACTTC.

The chain recombines TRBV7-8 with TRBJ2-1; TRBD2 aligns across 12 bases. The CDR3 is made up of 19 amino acids. CDR1 and CDR2 from the germline V gene are SGHVS and FQNEAQ. Trimming took 5 bases from V and 5 from J; bases not matched to a gene: 16. The CDR3 DNA reads as TGTGCCAGCAGCCCATCCCTAGCGGGAGGGCCCCCACACAACAATGAGCAGTTCTTC. Amino acid sequence: CASSPSLAGGPPHNNEQFF.

The V call is TRBV27, the J call TRBJ2-1; 7 bases are shared with TRBD2. From germline, CDR1 is MNHEY and CDR2 SMNVEV (reference sequence). The CDR3 has 15 amino acids. With V trimmed by 5 bases and J by 8 bases, 12 bases remained unmatched. The CDR3 region has the DNA TGTGCCAGCAGTCCTAGCGGACCTATTCGGTATGAGCAGTTCTTC. Its translation is CASSPSGPIRYEQFF.

The J gene is TRBJ2-7, the V gene TRBV7-2, with 14 bases fitting TRBD2. The CDR3 contains 16 residues. Germline lookup yields CDR1 SGHTA and CDR2 FQGNSA. The V gene end was trimmed by 5 bases and the J gene end by 3 bases; junction bases not matched to a gene: 6. The CDR3 DNA is TGTGCCAGCAGCAAAGAAGGACTAGCGGGAGGCTACGAGCAGTACTTC. Amino acids: CASSKEGLAGGYEQYF.

This chain connects TRBV29-1 to TRBJ1-1; no definite D call. Trimming shortened V by 4 bases and J by 0 bases, and 6 bases separated the two germline ends. Germline assignment: CDR1 SQVTM and CDR2 ANQGSEA. The CDR3 spans 12 residues. The chain's CDR3 is CSVGPVNTEAFF. The CDR3 region has the DNA TGCAGCGTTGGGCCGGTGAACACTGAAGCTTTCTTT.

This chain joins TRBV7-8 and TRBJ1-3; TRBD1 is a possible D gene (6 bases). Trimming cost V 5 bases and J 3 bases, with 14 bases left between them. From germline, CDR1 is SGHVS and CDR2 FQNEAQ. This CDR3 region has 15 residues. CDR3 protein: CASSPSGGGGNTIYF. The CDR3 nucleotides read TGTGCCAGCAGCCCCAGTGGAGGGGGTGGAAACACCATATATTTT.

V is TRBV7-9 and J is TRBJ2-3; D is possibly TRBD1 (6 bases). CDR3 length equals 15 residues. In germline, CDR1 is SEHNR, CDR2 FQNEAQ (reference sequence). Trimming removed 5 bases at V and 3 bases at J, with 15 bases between. The CDR3 nucleotides are TGTGCCAGCAGCGTAAACAGGGAAGAGACAGATACGCAGTATTTT. Translated: CASSVNREETDTQYF.

This sequence joins TRBV19 and TRBJ1-5; tentatively, D is TRBD1 (5 bases). The CDR3 has 14 amino acids. V lost 5 bases and J 4 bases, leaving 12 bases between the germline ends. Germline CDR1 LNHDA, CDR2 SQIVND (reference sequence). In DNA, the CDR3 is TGTGCCAGTAGTCCCCTTTGGGGGAATCAGCCCCAGCATTTT. Translated: CASSPLWGNQPQHF.

This clone showed up just once. The chain joins TRBV28 to TRBJ2-1; TRBD2 matches at 10 bases. CDR1 and CDR2 from the germline V gene are MDHEN and SYDVKM. The CDR3 is made up of 19 amino acids. V shed 2 bases, J shed 3 bases, and the junction held 13 bases outside the gene matches. The CDR3 is CASSLRASGSSRFYNEQFF. Written as DNA, the CDR3 is TGTGCCAGCAGTTTACGGGCTAGCGGGAGTTCCCGTTTCTACAATGAGCAGTTCTTC.

The chain's CDR3 is CASSLRWGIMAYEQYF. CDR3 nucleotides: TGTGCCAGCAGTCTCCGGTGGGGAATTATGGCCTACGAGCAGTACTTC. This sequence joins TRBV28 and TRBJ2-7, with D unclear. The germline CDR1 and CDR2 sequences are MDHEN and SYDVKM. Trimming took off 5 bases at V and 2 bases at J, with 19 bases between the two ends. The CDR3 contains 16 residues. Full variable domain (rest looked up from reference TRBV28 and TRBJ2-7): DVKVTQSSRYLVKRTGEKVFLECVQDMDHENMFWYRQDPGLGLRLIYFSYDVKMKEKGDIPEGYSVSREKKERFSLILESASTNQTSMYLCASSLRWGIMAYEQYFGPGTRLTVT.

The V call is TRBV4-1, the J call TRBJ2-3, with D possibly being TRBD1 (6 bases). The CDR3 length is 12 residues. Germline CDR1 MGHRA, CDR2 YSYEKL. Trimming stripped 1 base from V and 15 bases from J, with 14 bases between. The DNA for the CDR3 is TGCGCCAGCAGCCAAGTATCCGGGACAAAATATTTT. This codes for CASSQVSGTKYF.

The chain links TRBV27 to TRBJ2-1; a weak D match, TRBD2 (5 bases). Germline V gives CDR1 MNHEY, CDR2 SMNVEV (reference sequence). Trimming cost V 6 bases and J 3 bases, with 18 bases left between them. CDR3 size: 16 residues. The CDR3 DNA reads TGTGCCAGCAGCGAACTAGAGTTGCCCCGCTACAATGAGCAGTTCTTC. This codes for CASSELELPRYNEQFF.

The chain recombines TRBV7-8 with TRBJ1-3; weak D call: TRBD1 (5 bases). CDR1 is SGHVS and CDR2 is FQNEAQ in the germline V gene. V lost 0 bases, J lost 7 bases, and 19 bases lay in between. The CDR3 runs to 17 residues. Here the CDR3 DNA reads TGTGCCAGCAGCTTAGCCAGCCGGGGACCTAAGATGAACACCATATATTTT. Translating gives CASSLASRGPKMNTIYF.

CDR3 protein: CASSEGLAGVYSGANVLTF. In DNA, the CDR3 is TGTGCCAGCAGTGAGGGTCTAGCGGGAGTTTACTCTGGGGCCAACGTCCTGACTTTC. The V gene is TRBV2, the J gene TRBJ2-6; 10 nucleotides align to TRBD2. Trimming cost V 3 bases and J 0 bases; bases outside gene matches: 8. This CDR3 has 19 amino acids. The germline V gene encodes CDR1 SNHLY and CDR2 FYNNEI.

The chain couples TRBV5-1 to TRBJ2-7; tentatively, D is TRBD2 (5 bases). Germline lookup yields CDR1 SGHRS and CDR2 YFSETQ. CDR3 size: 12 residues. Trimming cost V 6 bases and J 0 bases, with 7 bases left between them. The CDR3 DNA reads TGCGCCAGCACCGACTACTCCTACGAGCAGTACTTC. This codes for CASTDYSYEQYF.

The rearrangement joins TRBV28 to TRBJ2-7; unclear D gene. Trimming removed 2 bases from V and 6 bases from J, with 20 bases in between. The CDR3 loop spans 16 amino acids. Germline V gene sequence: CDR1 MDHEN, CDR2 SYDVKM. Here the CDR3 DNA reads TGTGCCAGCAGTTTAGCGTTGACCCATACAGTACGCGAGCAGTACTTC. Translated, it gives CASSLALTHTVREQYF.